The 22 T cell receptor beta chains below were found in one sample sequenced in a study of blood T cell repertoires in COVID-19. TCRdb's table, derived via immunoSEQ multiplex PCR, lists solely in-frame clones and lacks some. The data contain about 43,000 clones, 87% of them singletons. The sample was peripheral blood. The receptor source for this set is a woman older than 75 with active COVID-19.

This chain links TRBV2 with TRBJ2-4, with 10 bases lining up with TRBD2. V shed 6 bases and J 8 bases; nucleotides not matched to a gene: 10. This CDR3 comprises 15 residues. Germline loops: CDR1 SNHLY, CDR2 FYNNEI. CDR3 sequence reads: CASRRAGGPVDIQYF. CDR3 sequence (DNA): TGTGCCAGCAGACGAGCGGGGGGGCCCGTGGACATTCAGTACTTC.

This sequence joins TRBV14 and TRBJ2-3, with 7 bases that match TRBD2. The germline gives CDR1 SGHDN, CDR2 FVKESK. The V gene end was trimmed by 4 bases and the J gene end by 10 bases; junction bases not matched to a gene: 8. The CDR3 consists of 13 residues. In DNA form, the CDR3 reads TGTGCCAGCAGCCTCGGGGGGTCCGGTTCGCAGTATTTT. Translating gives CASSLGGSGSQYF.

J is TRBJ2-1 and V is TRBV5-1; 7 bases are a match to TRBD1. CDR3 size: 16 residues. With 0 bases clipped from V and 5 bases from J, the junction kept 8 bases outside the gene matches. In germline, CDR1 is SGHRS, CDR2 YFSETQ. The CDR3: CASSLVSQGLDNEQFF. DNA of the CDR3: TGCGCCAGCAGCTTGGTCTCACAGGGGCTCGACAATGAGCAGTTCTTC.

This sequence joins TRBV9 and TRBJ2-1, with TRBD1 matching over 9 bases. Germline CDR1 reads SGDLS; CDR2 reads YYNGEE. V trimming: 1 base; J trimming: 8 bases; junction bases outside the gene matches: 7. This CDR3 is 15 amino acids long. CDR3 sequence (DNA): TGTGCCAGCAGCGTATTACAGGGGGCTTTGGATGAGCAGTTCTTC. This encodes CASSVLQGALDEQFF.

The chain employs TRBV4-3 and TRBJ1-2; 7 bases are shared with TRBD1. Trimming removed 2 bases from V and 5 bases from J; junction bases left unmatched: 11. The germline gives CDR1 LGHNA, CDR2 YSLEER. The CDR3 is 16 residues long. CDR3 nucleotides: TGCGCCAGCAGCCAACAACCCCCATCGACAGGGTATGGCTACACCTTC. Protein: CASSQQPPSTGYGYTF.

The CDR3 loop reads CASSQDAGQGRKTQYF. In nucleotides, the CDR3 is TGTGCCAGCAGCCAAGATGCAGGGCAGGGTAGAAAGACCCAGTACTTC. J is TRBJ2-5 and V is TRBV3-1 (or the pseudogene TRBV3-2); possible D gene TRBD1, 5 bases. CDR1 is LGHDT, CDR2 YNNKEL, per germline (reference sequence). Trimming took 0 bases from V and 6 from J, leaving 17 bases between them. This CDR3 spans 16 amino acids.

The chain joins TRBV5-4 to TRBJ1-2, with TRBD1 identical over 7 bases. CDR1 and CDR2 from the germline V gene are SGHNT and YYREEE (reference sequence). Trimming removed 6 bases from V and 1 base from J; junction bases left unmatched: 12. The CDR3 sequence is 16 residues long. The CDR3 nucleotides are TGTGCCAGCAACAAACGACAGGGCAACTTTAACTATGGCTACACCTTC. Translated, it gives CASNKRQGNFNYGYTF.

This clone was picked up a small number of times. Here the CDR3 reads CASSDSFRSEQYF. The CDR3 DNA sequence: TGTGCCAGCAGTGACTCCTTCCGTTCCGAGCAGTACTTC. V and J are TRBV6-4 and TRBJ2-7; D gene uncertain. This CDR3 has 13 residues. Trimming took off 0 bases at V and 6 bases at J, with 9 bases between the two ends. The germline V gene has CDR1 MRHNA and CDR2 SNTAGT.

J is TRBJ2-3 and V is TRBV7-9, with a weak D call TRBD1 (6 bases). The CDR3 loop spans 17 amino acids. Germline V CDR1 and CDR2: SEHNR, FQNEAQ (reference sequence). Trimming stripped 5 bases from V and 1 base from J, with 19 bases between. Here the CDR3 reads CASSPRTAPVGTDTQYF. For the CDR3, the DNA is TGTGCCAGCAGCCCTAGGACAGCGCCGGTAGGCACAGATACGCAGTATTTT.

The chain recombines TRBV23-1 with TRBJ2-1; the match to TRBD1 covers 11 bases. TRBV23-1 falls under the ORF class, with uncertain function. This CDR3 has 14 residues. The V and J ends lost 3 bases and 10 bases, in that order; junction bases with no gene match: 5. CDR3: CASSHSDRGREQFF. The CDR3 bases are TGCGCCAGCAGTCATTCGGACAGGGGGCGAGAGCAGTTCTTC.

In this sample, this clone turned up once. The chain has TRBV27 and TRBJ1-4, with 9 bases fitting TRBD1. Per the germline V gene, CDR1 is MNHEY and CDR2 is SMNVEV (reference sequence). The CDR3 spans 17 residues. V was clipped by 2 bases and J by 0 bases; unmatched bases: 4. CDR3 region: CASSLRTGDPTNEKLFF. The CDR3 nucleotides are TGTGCCAGCAGTTTAAGGACAGGGGATCCAACTAATGAAAAACTGTTTTTT.

The genes are TRBV30 and TRBJ2-1; D remains ambiguous. Trimming shortened V by 3 bases and J by 9 bases, and 12 bases separated the two germline ends. Germline V gene data show CDR1 as GTSNPN and CDR2 as SVGIG (reference sequence). There are 12 residues in the CDR3. This CDR3 reads CAWSPYGREQFF. CDR3 nucleotides: TGTGCCTGGAGCCCCTACGGTCGTGAGCAGTTCTTC.

The gene calls are TRBV7-2 and TRBJ1-1; 7 bases align to TRBD1. Germline V gene sequence: CDR1 SGHTA, CDR2 FQGNSA. The CDR3 length is 15 residues. The ends lost 0 bases at V and 0 bases at J; junction bases unmatched: 1. CDR3 protein: CASSLAGGLNTEAFF. The CDR3 DNA is TGTGCCAGCAGCTTAGCAGGGGGCCTGAACACTGAAGCTTTCTTT.

In this sample, this clone turned up once. The chain couples TRBV6-1 to TRBJ1-5, with D hard to call. This CDR3 spans 12 amino acids. V was shortened by 2 bases and J by 5 bases, with 4 bases between the two germline ends. Germline V gene sequence: CDR1 MNHNS, CDR2 SASEGT. CDR3 sequence reads: CASSERYQPQHF. The CDR3 DNA sequence: TGTGCCAGCAGTGAACGGTATCAGCCCCAGCATTTT.

This clone turned up a few times. The rearrangement links TRBV5-4 to TRBJ1-6, with D possibly matching TRBD1 (6 bases). There are 14 residues in the CDR3. Germline values: CDR1 SGHNT, CDR2 YYREEE (reference sequence). Between the trimmed V and J ends, which lost 0 bases and 8 bases, there was a span of 9 bases. The CDR3 DNA reads as TGTGCCAGCAGCTTGGAACAGGGATATTCACCCCTCCACTTT. Translating it yields CASSLEQGYSPLHF.

The chain uses TRBV4-2 and TRBJ1-5; 7 bases line up with TRBD1. CDR3 length equals 15 residues. With 4 bases clipped from V and 5 bases from J, the junction kept 8 bases outside the gene matches. The germline V gene encodes CDR1 LGHNA and CDR2 YNFKEQ. Here the CDR3 reads CASSPDRQGYQPQHF. The CDR3 coding sequence is TGTGCCAGCAGCCCAGATCGACAGGGTTATCAGCCCCAGCATTTT.

The genes are TRBV19 and TRBJ2-7, with TRBD1 identical over 10 bases. The CDR3 totals 17 residues. Germline V gene sequence: CDR1 LNHDA, CDR2 SQIVND (reference sequence). Trimming took 3 bases from V and 2 from J; bases not matched to a gene: 10. The CDR3 bases are TGTGCCAGTAGTATCTCGGTGGTAGGACAGGGGGCCTACGAGCAGTACTTC. Amino acids: CASSISVVGQGAYEQYF.

The V and J genes are TRBV7-2 and TRBJ2-1, with 9 nucleotides matching TRBD2. CDR3 length equals 18 residues. V lost 4 bases to trimming and J lost 0 bases; unmatched junction nucleotides: 10. The germline V gene encodes CDR1 SGHTA and CDR2 FQGNSA. CDR3 in amino acids: CASSSLGGGGHSYNEQFF. CDR3 nucleotide sequence: TGTGCCAGCAGCTCCCTTGGCGGGGGGGGACACTCCTACAATGAGCAGTTCTTC.

The genes are TRBV28 and TRBJ1-6, with TRBD1 identical over 8 bases. The germline V gene encodes CDR1 MDHEN and CDR2 SYDVKM. V gave up 6 bases and J gave up 0 bases; unmatched junction bases: 4. The CDR3 runs 16 residues. The DNA of the CDR3 is TGTGCCAGCAGGGATACAGGGGGCTCCTATAATTCACCCCTCCACTTT. Translating it yields CASRDTGGSYNSPLHF.

CDR3 protein: CASSFTDGTDTQYF. The CDR3 DNA sequence: TGTGCCAGCAGCTTCACTGATGGCACAGATACGCAGTATTTT. The J gene is TRBJ2-3, the V gene TRBV7-3; D unclear. Germline V gives CDR1 SGHTA, CDR2 FQGTGA. The V and J ends lost 3 bases and 1 base respectively, with 8 bases between them. The CDR3 runs 14 residues.

The rearrangement links TRBV4-3 to TRBJ2-5; 8 bases line up with TRBD1. The CDR3 sequence is 14 residues long. Germline CDR1 and CDR2: LGHNA and YSLEER. With 1 base clipped from V and 3 bases from J, the junction kept 1 base outside the gene matches. CDR3 nucleotides: TGCGCCAGCAGCCAAGGGACAGGGAAAGAGACCCAGTACTTC. It encodes CASSQGTGKETQYF.

The V gene is TRBV6-1, the J gene TRBJ2-2, with 14 positions matching TRBD2. V shed 3 bases and J 4 bases; nucleotides not matched to a gene: 7. Germline V CDR1 and CDR2: MNHNS, SASEGT. The CDR3 sequence is 18 residues long. CDR3 loop: CASSEGGLAGALTGELFF. The CDR3 DNA is TGTGCCAGCAGTGAGGGGGGACTAGCGGGGGCCCTCACCGGGGAGCTGTTTTTT.